Presented here are 5 T cell receptor beta chains from one specimen sequenced in a study of blood T cell repertoires in COVID-19. The table came from immunoSEQ multiplex PCR; TCRdb's copy has only in-frame clones and leaves some out. The sample has approximately 60,000 clones, about 80% seen once; the top ten hold 22%. Sequencing input: peripheral blood. The receptors shown here come from a man between 50 and 59 years old with active or convalescent COVID-19.

This chain uses TRBV11-2 with TRBJ1-1, with D perhaps TRBD1 (5 bases). The V end lost 5 bases, the J end lost 3 bases, and 13 bases lay between the germline ends. Germline V gene sequence: CDR1 SGHAT, CDR2 FQNNGV. The CDR3 extends over 14 amino acids. CDR3 sequence reads: CASSEEGLDTEAFF. In DNA form, the CDR3 reads TGTGCCAGCAGCGAGGAGGGGCTCGACACTGAAGCTTTCTTT.

Details on this clone: The same CDR3 can be traced to other DNA sequences in this sample. The V call is TRBV29-1, the J call TRBJ1-2; 12 positions match TRBD1. The germline CDR1 and CDR2 sequences are SQVTM and ANQGSEA. With 4 bases clipped from V and 8 bases from J, the junction kept 2 bases outside the gene matches. This CDR3 has 12 amino acids. The CDR3 DNA reads TGCAGCGTTGGGGACAGGGGGCGCGGCTACACCTTC. Protein: CSVGDRGRGYTF.

The genes are TRBV9 and TRBJ2-7; weak D call: TRBD1 (7 bases). Germline loops: CDR1 SGDLS, CDR2 YYNGEE. This CDR3 comprises 11 residues. Trimming shortened V by 3 bases and J by 7 bases, and 8 bases separated the two germline ends. Here the CDR3 DNA reads TGTGCCAGCAGCGCAGGGGGGGAGCAGTACTTC. Encoded protein: CASSAGGEQYF.

This clone was seen only a few times. This sequence joins TRBV11-2 and TRBJ2-7, with a tentative D call TRBD1 (5 bases). V was clipped by 2 bases and J by 1 base, with 12 bases between them. The germline V gene encodes CDR1 SGHAT and CDR2 FQNNGV. CDR3 length equals 15 residues. The CDR3 is CASSLLVPGSYEQYF. The CDR3, as DNA: TGTGCCAGCAGCTTATTGGTCCCAGGGTCCTACGAGCAGTACTTC.

This sequence joins TRBV5-1 and TRBJ1-1; perhaps TRBD1 as D (6 bases). The CDR3 loop spans 16 amino acids. Germline lookup yields CDR1 SGHRS and CDR2 YFSETQ. V was shortened by 4 bases and J by 4 bases, with 20 bases between the two germline ends. CDR3 sequence: CASSPRTQGLATEAFF. The CDR3, as DNA: TGCGCCAGCAGCCCACGGACACAGGGTTTGGCCACTGAAGCTTTCTTT.